This T cell receptor (beta chain) was recovered during a study of T cell clonality in common variable immunodeficiency. Study findings and constraints: Reportedly, TCR beta sequences from common variable immunodeficiency showed fewer deletions and N-nucleotide insertions. What drives increased CVID clonality needs T cell subpopulation sequencing.

This clone was seen many times. Its target is not known. The sequenced fragment ends 3 residues before the CDR3 boundary, so the rest is inferred from the germline J gene. V lost 4 bases, J lost 6 bases, and 6 bases stayed unmatched. Looked up from germline, CDR1 is SEHNR and CDR2 is FQNEAQ (reference sequence). This CDR3 spans 15 amino acids. Caucasian heritage predominated among both patients and controls. Sequencing input was equivalent genomic DNA from CVID and controls. Sequencing was performed with immunoSEQ multiplex PCR; in TCRdb, only in-frame clones are kept and a portion is missing. The sample presents under 50,000 clones, none singletons.

V gene TRBV7-9 combines with J gene TRBJ2-2; 9 nucleotides agree with TRBD1. The sequence derives from a person aged 18 to 75 in good health. The specimen sequenced was peripheral blood mononuclear cells. CDR3 bases read: TGTGCCAGCAGCTCAAGGGGGGACAGGGCCGGGGAG. It codes for CASSSRGDRAGE. The entire CDR3 sequence reads CASSSRGDRAGELFF.